A single T cell receptor beta chain is shown here with its context. Researchers generated cDNA in eight separate reactions per sample. TCRalpha and TCRbeta cDNA went through nested PCRs of approximately 16 and 10 cycles, two in total. Reanalyzing the 5' RACE reads, TCRdb keeps one entry per CDR3 protein, without DNA. In all, the sample yields about 150,000 distinct CDR3 sequences. This entry is derived from a study of monozygotic twins with inflammatory bowel disease. The CDR3 consists of 14 residues. CDR1 is SGHNT, CDR2 YYREEE, per germline (reference sequence). This TCR derives from a human donor with ulcerative colitis or Crohn's disease, or a healthy co-twin of an affected twin (not recorded which). The chain combines TRBV5-4 with TRBJ1-1; TCRdb selects TRBD1, and the lack of DNA leaves this call unchecked. The source material was blood. CDR3 sequence: CASSFWGTNTEAFF.